The clone carrying this T cell receptor (beta chain) was counted a few times. Its antigen is not identified. This entry is derived from a study of response to subunit inactivated influenza vaccine. Regarding the study as a whole: It was the authors' suggestion that each seasonal influenza vaccination recruits few new T cells.

The CDR3 sequence is 16 residues long. V was cut by 6 bases and J by 2 bases, with 20 bases left in between. MiXCR, applied by TCRdb to the RT-PCR reads, yields one record per CDR3 protein. This sample has about half a million distinct CDR3 sequences; roughly 8.2% occur once, and the top ten carry 10% to 15%. V is TRBV12-3 or TRBV12-4 and J is TRBJ2-7, with D possibly being TRBD1 (6 bases). The sequenced sample was PBMCs from blood, obtained around 2 years after vaccination. The receptor was derived from a man aged 50-75 years who received an inactivated influenza vaccine. The CDR3 DNA follows: TGTGCCAGCAGCCCATTCCTAAGGGGGAGCACCTACGAGCAGTACTTC. Amino acid sequence: CASSPFLRGSTYEQYF.